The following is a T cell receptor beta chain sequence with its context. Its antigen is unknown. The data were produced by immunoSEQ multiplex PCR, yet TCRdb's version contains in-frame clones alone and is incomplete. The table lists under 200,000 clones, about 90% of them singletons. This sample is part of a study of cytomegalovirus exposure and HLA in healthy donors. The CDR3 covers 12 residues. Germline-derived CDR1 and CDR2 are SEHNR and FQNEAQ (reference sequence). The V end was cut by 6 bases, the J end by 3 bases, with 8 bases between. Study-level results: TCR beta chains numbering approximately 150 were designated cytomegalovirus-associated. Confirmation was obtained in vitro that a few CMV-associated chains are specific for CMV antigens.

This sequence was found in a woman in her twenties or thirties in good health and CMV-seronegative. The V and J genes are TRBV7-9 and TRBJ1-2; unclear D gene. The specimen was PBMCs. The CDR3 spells CASRPDYYGYTF. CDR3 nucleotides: TGTGCCAGCAGGCCGGACTACTATGGCTACACCTTC.